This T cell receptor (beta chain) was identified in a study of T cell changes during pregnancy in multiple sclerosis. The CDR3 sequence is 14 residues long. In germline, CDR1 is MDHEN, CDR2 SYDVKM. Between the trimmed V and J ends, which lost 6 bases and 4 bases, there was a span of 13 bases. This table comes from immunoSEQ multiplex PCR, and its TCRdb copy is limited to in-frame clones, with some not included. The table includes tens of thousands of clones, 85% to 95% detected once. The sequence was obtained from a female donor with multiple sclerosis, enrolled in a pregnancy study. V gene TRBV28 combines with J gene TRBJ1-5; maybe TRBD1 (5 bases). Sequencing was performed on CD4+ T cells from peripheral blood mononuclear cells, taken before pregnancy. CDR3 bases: TGTGCCAGCAGCTTCAATCAGGGAAATCAGCCCCAGCATTTT. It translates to CASSFNQGNQPQHF.